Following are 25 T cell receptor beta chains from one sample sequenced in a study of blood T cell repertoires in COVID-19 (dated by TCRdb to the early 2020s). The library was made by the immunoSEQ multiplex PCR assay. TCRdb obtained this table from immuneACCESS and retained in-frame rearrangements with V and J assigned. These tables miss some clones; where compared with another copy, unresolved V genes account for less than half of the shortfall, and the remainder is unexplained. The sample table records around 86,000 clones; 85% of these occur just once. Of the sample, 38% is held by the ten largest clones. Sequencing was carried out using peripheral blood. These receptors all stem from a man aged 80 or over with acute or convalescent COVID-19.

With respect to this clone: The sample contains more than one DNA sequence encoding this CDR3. CDR3 in amino acids: CASSSPGNTEAFF. CDR3 in DNA: TGTGCCAGCAGCTCCCCCGGGAACACTGAAGCTTTCTTT. The gene calls are TRBV6-5 and TRBJ1-1; no clear D gene. In germline, CDR1 is MNHEY, CDR2 SVGAGI. The CDR3 has 13 amino acids. V lost 6 bases to trimming and J lost 1 base, with 9 bases between them.

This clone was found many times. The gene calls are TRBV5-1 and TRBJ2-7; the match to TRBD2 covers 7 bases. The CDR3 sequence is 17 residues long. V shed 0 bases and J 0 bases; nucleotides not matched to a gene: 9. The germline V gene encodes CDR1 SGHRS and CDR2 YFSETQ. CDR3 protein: CASSLAGAGPYSYEQYF. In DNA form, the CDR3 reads TGCGCCAGCAGCTTGGCCGGAGCGGGACCCTACTCCTACGAGCAGTACTTC. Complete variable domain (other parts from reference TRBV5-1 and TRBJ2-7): KAGVTQTPRYLIKTRGQQVTLSCSPISGHRSVSWYQQTPGQGLQFLFEYFSETQRNKGNFPGRFSGRQFSNSRSEMNVSTLELGDSALYLCASSLAGAGPYSYEQYFGPGTRLTVT.

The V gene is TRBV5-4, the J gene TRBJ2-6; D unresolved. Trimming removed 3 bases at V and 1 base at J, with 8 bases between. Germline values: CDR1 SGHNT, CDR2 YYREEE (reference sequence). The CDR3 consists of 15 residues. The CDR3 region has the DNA TGTGCCAGCAGCTCCGGCGGTTCTGGGGCCAACGTCCTGACTTTC. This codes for CASSSGGSGANVLTF.

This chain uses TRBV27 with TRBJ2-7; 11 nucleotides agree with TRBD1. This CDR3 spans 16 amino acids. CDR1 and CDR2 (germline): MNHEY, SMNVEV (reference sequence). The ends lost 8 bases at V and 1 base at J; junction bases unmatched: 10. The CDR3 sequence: CASLGQGVKGSYEQYF. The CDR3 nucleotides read TGTGCCAGCCTGGGACAGGGGGTTAAAGGGTCCTACGAGCAGTACTTC.

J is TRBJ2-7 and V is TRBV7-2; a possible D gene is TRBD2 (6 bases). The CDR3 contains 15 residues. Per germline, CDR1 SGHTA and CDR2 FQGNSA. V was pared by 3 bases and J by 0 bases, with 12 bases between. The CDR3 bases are TGTGCCAGCAGCTTTCAGACGGGACTCTCCTACGAGCAGTACTTC. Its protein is CASSFQTGLSYEQYF.

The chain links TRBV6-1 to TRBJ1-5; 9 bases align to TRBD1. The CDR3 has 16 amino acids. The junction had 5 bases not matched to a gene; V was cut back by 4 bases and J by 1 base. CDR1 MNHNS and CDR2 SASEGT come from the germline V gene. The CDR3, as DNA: TGTGCCAGCAGTGGCCGAGACAGGGGGAGCAATCAGCCCCAGCATTTT. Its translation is CASSGRDRGSNQPQHF.

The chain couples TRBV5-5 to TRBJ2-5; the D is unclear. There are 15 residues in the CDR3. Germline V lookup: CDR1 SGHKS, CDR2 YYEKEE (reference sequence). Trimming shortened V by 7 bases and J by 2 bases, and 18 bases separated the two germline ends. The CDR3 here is CASHPINSQQETQYF. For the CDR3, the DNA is TGTGCCAGCCATCCCATTAACTCACAGCAAGAGACCCAGTACTTC.

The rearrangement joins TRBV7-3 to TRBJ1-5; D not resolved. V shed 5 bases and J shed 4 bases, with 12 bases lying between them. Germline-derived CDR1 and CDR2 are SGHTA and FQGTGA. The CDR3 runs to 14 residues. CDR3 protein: CASSPNGLNQPQHF. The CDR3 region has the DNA TGTGCCAGCAGCCCGAACGGACTGAATCAGCCCCAGCATTTT.

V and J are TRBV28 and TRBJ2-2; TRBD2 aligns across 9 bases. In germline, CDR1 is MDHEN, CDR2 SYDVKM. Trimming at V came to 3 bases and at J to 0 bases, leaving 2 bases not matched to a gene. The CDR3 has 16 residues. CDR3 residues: CASSLASGTNTGELFF. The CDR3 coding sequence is TGTGCCAGCAGTTTGGCTAGCGGGACGAACACCGGGGAGCTGTTTTTT.

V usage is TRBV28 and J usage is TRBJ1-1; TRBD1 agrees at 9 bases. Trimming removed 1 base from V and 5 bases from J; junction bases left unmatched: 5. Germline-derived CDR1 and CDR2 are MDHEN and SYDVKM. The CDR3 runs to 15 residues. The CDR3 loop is CASSLSGTGRTEAFF. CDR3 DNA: TGTGCCAGCAGTTTATCCGGGACAGGGCGGACTGAAGCTTTCTTT.

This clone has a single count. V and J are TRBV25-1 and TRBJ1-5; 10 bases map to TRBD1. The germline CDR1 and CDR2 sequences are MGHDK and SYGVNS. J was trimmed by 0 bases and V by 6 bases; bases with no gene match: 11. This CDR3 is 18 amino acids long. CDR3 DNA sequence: TGTGCCAGCAGGGCGCGACAGGGGGCCACGAATAGCAATCAGCCCCAGCATTTT. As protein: CASRARQGATNSNQPQHF.

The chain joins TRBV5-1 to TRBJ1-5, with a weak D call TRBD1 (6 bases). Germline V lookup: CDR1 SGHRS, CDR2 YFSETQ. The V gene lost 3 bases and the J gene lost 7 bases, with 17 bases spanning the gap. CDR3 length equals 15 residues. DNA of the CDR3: TGCGCCAGCAGCTCGACAGGAAAATCGGGACAGCCCCAGCATTTT. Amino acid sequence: CASSSTGKSGQPQHF.

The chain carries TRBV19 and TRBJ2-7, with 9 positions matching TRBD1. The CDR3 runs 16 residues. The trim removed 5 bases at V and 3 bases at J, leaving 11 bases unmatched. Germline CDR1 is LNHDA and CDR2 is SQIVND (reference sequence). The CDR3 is CASSPKTGTGSYEQYF. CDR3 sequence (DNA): TGTGCCAGTAGTCCGAAAACCGGGACAGGGAGCTACGAGCAGTACTTC.

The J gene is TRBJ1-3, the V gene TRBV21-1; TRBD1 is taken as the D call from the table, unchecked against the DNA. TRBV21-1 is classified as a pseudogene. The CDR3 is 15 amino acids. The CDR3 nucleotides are TGTGCCAGCAGCAACCACAGGGGGCCTGGAAACACCATATATTTT. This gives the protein CASSNHRGPGNTIYF.

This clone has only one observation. CDR3 in amino acids: CAWSSGGNSPLHF. In nucleotides, the CDR3 is TGTGCCTGGAGTTCGGGGGGGAATTCACCCCTCCACTTT. This sequence joins TRBV30 and TRBJ1-6; D is perhaps TRBD1 (5 bases). The CDR3 length is 13 residues. The V gene lost 2 bases and the J gene lost 7 bases, with 9 bases spanning the gap. Germline loops: CDR1 GTSNPN, CDR2 SVGIG (reference sequence).

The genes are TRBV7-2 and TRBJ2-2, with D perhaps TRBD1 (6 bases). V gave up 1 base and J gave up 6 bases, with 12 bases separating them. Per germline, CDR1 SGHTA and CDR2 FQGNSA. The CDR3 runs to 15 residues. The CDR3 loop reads CASSLVFQGSGELFF. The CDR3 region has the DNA TGTGCCAGCAGCTTAGTATTTCAGGGGTCCGGGGAGCTGTTTTTT.

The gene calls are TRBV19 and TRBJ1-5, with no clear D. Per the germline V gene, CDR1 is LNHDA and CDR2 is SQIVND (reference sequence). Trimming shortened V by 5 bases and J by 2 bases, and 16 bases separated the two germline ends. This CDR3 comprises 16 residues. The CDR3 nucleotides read TGTGCCAGTAGTCTACGTCCGAGGGTTGGCAATCAGCCCCAGCATTTT. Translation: CASSLRPRVGNQPQHF.

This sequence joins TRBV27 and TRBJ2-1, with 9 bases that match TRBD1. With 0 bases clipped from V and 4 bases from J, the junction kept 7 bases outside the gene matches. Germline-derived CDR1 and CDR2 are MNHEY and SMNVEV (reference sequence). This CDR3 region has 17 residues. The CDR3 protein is CASSLSRQGGVYNEQFF. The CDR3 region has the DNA TGTGCCAGCAGTTTATCCCGACAGGGGGGTGTGTACAATGAGCAGTTCTTC.

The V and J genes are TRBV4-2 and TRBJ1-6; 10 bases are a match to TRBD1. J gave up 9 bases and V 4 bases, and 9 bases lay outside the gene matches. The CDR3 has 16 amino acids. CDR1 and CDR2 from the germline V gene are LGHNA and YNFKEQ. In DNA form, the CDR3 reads TGTGCCAGCAGCCCCGGGACAGGGGATCGGGGTTCACCCCTCCACTTT. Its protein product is CASSPGTGDRGSPLHF.

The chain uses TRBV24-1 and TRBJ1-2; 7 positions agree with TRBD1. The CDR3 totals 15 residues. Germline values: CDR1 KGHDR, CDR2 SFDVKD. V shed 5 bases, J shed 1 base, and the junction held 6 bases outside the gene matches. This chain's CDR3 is CATSGQGLDNYGYTF. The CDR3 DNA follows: TGTGCCACCAGTGGACAGGGTCTGGATAACTATGGCTACACCTTC.

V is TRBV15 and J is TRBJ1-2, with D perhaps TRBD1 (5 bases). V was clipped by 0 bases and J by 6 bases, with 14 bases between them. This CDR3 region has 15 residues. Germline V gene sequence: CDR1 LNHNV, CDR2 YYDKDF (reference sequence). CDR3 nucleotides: TGTGCCACCAGCAGAGATCCGTGGGCAGGGAATGGCTACACCTTC. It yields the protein CATSRDPWAGNGYTF.

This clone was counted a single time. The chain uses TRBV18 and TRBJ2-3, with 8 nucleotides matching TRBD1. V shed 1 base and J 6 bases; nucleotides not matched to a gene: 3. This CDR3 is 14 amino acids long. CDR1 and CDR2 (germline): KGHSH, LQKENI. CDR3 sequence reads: CASSPLDRGDTQYF. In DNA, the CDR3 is TGTGCCAGCTCACCACTCGACAGGGGCGATACGCAGTATTTT.

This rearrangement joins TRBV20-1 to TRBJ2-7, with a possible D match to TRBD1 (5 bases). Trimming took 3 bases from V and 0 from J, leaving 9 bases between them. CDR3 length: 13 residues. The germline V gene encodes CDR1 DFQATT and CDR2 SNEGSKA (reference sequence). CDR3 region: CSASGQGSYEQYF. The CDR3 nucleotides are TGCAGTGCTAGTGGGCAGGGCTCCTACGAGCAGTACTTC.

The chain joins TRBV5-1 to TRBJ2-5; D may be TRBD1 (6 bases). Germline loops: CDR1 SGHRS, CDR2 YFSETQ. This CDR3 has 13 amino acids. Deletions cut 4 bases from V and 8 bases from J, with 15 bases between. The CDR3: CASSQTGGGTQYF. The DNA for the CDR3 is TGCGCCAGCAGCCAGACAGGAGGTGGAACCCAGTACTTC.

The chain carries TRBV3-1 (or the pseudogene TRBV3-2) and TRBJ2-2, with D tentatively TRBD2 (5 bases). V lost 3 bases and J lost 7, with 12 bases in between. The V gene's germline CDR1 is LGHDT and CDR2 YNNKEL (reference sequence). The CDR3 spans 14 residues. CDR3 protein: CASSQGSAGGELFF. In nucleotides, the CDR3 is TGTGCCAGCAGCCAGGGGTCGGCGGGCGGGGAGCTGTTTTTT.